These 28 T cell receptor beta chains were sequenced from one sample in a study of T cells in Graves' hyperthyroidism and ophthalmopathy. The TCR beta CDR3 regions underwent amplification using RNA transcripts as the source. With the HTBI primer set, the TCR CDR3 went through a first round of RT-PCR. TCRdb ran MiXCR on the multiplex PCR reads and lists one entry per CDR3 protein. The data hold around 280,000 distinct CDR3 sequences, with roughly an eighth observed a single time. The sequenced sample was blood. The receptors derive from a woman in her thirties or forties with Graves' hyperthyroidism.

This clonotype occurred a few times. This sequence joins TRBV3-1 and TRBJ2-2; TRBD1 matches at 7 bases. This CDR3 is built from 15 residues. Germline-derived CDR1 and CDR2 are LGHDT and YNNKEL (reference sequence). The J segment lost 6 bases and the V segment lost 3 bases, leaving 7 bases of the junction unmatched. CDR3 protein: CASSHRDRTPGELFF. CDR3 in DNA: TGTGCCAGCAGCCACAGGGACAGAACCCCCGGGGAGCTGTTTTTT.

In the case of this clonotype: A read error may explain this, as a much larger clone is one base away. V gene TRBV6-2 or TRBV6-3 combines with J gene TRBJ1-2; unclear D gene. Germline-derived CDR1 and CDR2 are MNHEY and SVGEGT. The CDR3 runs 14 residues. The CDR3 region is CASRYNGVPYGCTF. The CDR3 DNA is TGTGCCAGCAGATATAATGGGGTTCCCTATGGCTGCACCTTC.

A few counts support this clonotype. The V call is TRBV14, the J call TRBJ1-6; D possibly corresponds to TRBD1 (5 bases). The CDR3 totals 16 residues. Germline assignment: CDR1 SGHDN and CDR2 FVKESK. Deletions cut 1 base from V and 9 bases from J, with 16 bases between. The CDR3 loop reads CASSQGQSLLGSPLHF. The CDR3 DNA reads as TGTGCCAGCAGCCAAGGACAGTCCCTTCTGGGTTCACCCCTCCACTTT.

The chain couples TRBV28 to TRBJ2-5; D is possibly TRBD1 (5 bases). Germline loops: CDR1 MDHEN, CDR2 SYDVKM. The CDR3 is made up of 14 amino acids. Trimming removed 3 bases from V and 4 bases from J, with 12 bases in between. This CDR3 reads CASSFRVTRETQYF. CDR3 DNA: TGTGCCAGCAGTTTCAGGGTTACGCGAGAGACCCAGTACTTC.

The chain links TRBV20-1 to TRBJ2-5; D unresolved. This CDR3 contains 13 residues. V lost 3 bases and J lost 2, with 10 bases in between. The germline V gene has CDR1 DFQATT and CDR2 SNEGSKA (reference sequence). The CDR3 region has the DNA TGCAGTGCTAGGCAAGACGGACAAGAGACCCAGTACTTC. It is translated as CSARQDGQETQYF.

The chain combines TRBV10-3 with TRBJ2-1; 12 bases line up with TRBD1. V lost 8 bases to trimming and J lost 3 bases; unmatched junction nucleotides: 14. The CDR3 length is 18 residues. Per the germline V gene, CDR1 is ENHRY and CDR2 is SYGVKD. The DNA for the CDR3 is TGTGCCATCTCAGGGACAGGGGGCGCAGCGGGACTCTACAATGAGCAGTTCTTC. This translates into CAISGTGGAAGLYNEQFF.

This clonotype appeared many times. The chain combines TRBV11-2 with TRBJ1-2; 7 bases are shared with TRBD1. The CDR3 sequence is 13 residues long. The junction had 6 bases not matched to a gene; V was cut back by 4 bases and J by 7 bases. Per the germline V gene, CDR1 is SGHAT and CDR2 is FQNNGV. This CDR3 reads CASSSPRQGGYTF. The CDR3 nucleotides are TGTGCCAGCAGCTCCCCTCGACAGGGTGGCTACACCTTC.

This clonotype was recorded at least ten times. The chain joins TRBV6-1 to TRBJ1-5; 12 bases map to TRBD1. Germline V gene sequence: CDR1 MNHNS, CDR2 SASEGT. The junction had 6 bases not matched to a gene; V was cut back by 6 bases and J by 6 bases. The CDR3 totals 15 residues. The CDR3 is CASSLGTGGRQPQHF. CDR3 sequence (DNA): TGTGCCAGCAGCTTAGGGACAGGGGGCCGTCAGCCCCAGCATTTT.

A few counts support this clonotype. This chain joins TRBV10-3 and TRBJ2-7; D might be TRBD1 or TRBD2, each matching 5 bases. V was cut by 10 bases and J by 0 bases, with 22 bases left in between. Germline V gives CDR1 ENHRY, CDR2 SYGVKD. This CDR3 comprises 16 residues. Here the CDR3 reads CASNALPGTASYEQYF. CDR3 coding DNA: TGTGCCAGCAATGCCCTACCCGGGACGGCCTCCTACGAGCAGTACTTC.

This clonotype was found many times. The gene calls are TRBV20-1 and TRBJ1-1; 9 bases match TRBD1. Unmatched junction bases numbered 10, after V lost 3 bases and J lost 5 bases. The CDR3 runs 15 residues. Germline-derived CDR1 and CDR2 are DFQATT and SNEGSKA (reference sequence). CDR3 DNA sequence: TGCAGTGCTAGGAATCCGGGACAGGGCGAAACTGAAGCTTTCTTT. Residues: CSARNPGQGETEAFF.

With respect to this clonotype: This may be a read error, as it is one base from a much larger clone. The DNA for the CDR3 is TGTGCCAGCAGCTCCTCGGGGGGAAACACCATATATTTT. It encodes CASSSSGGNTIYF. The rearrangement uses TRBV11-3 and TRBJ1-3; D call uncertain. V was trimmed by 4 bases and J by 4 bases, leaving 8 bases between them. The CDR3 is 13 residues long. CDR1 is SGHNT, CDR2 YENEEA, per germline.

This clonotype was seen at least ten times. This rearrangement joins TRBV6-2 or TRBV6-3 to TRBJ2-7; D remains ambiguous. This CDR3 is 13 amino acids long. V gave up 2 bases and J gave up 4 bases, with 9 bases separating them. Germline values: CDR1 MNHEY, CDR2 SVGEGT. CDR3 DNA sequence: TGTGCCAGCAGTTACGGGCCCCTTTACGAGCAGTACTTC. It specifies CASSYGPLYEQYF.

This clonotype was found many times. The CDR3 region is CASSPASGGGIRYGELFF. The CDR3 nucleotides are TGTGCCAGCAGTCCTGCGTCAGGTGGCGGGATTCGGTACGGGGAGCTGTTTTTT. The rearrangement uses TRBV6-1 and TRBJ2-2; TRBD2 is a possible D gene (6 bases). Trimming took 5 bases from V and 7 from J, leaving 26 bases between them. Per germline, CDR1 MNHNS and CDR2 SASEGT. CDR3 length equals 18 residues.

In this sample, this clonotype turned up many times. This sequence joins TRBV5-1 and TRBJ2-7; a weak D match, TRBD1 (6 bases). CDR1 is SGHRS and CDR2 is YFSETQ in the germline V gene. The V and J ends lost 1 base and 9 bases respectively, with 23 bases between them. The CDR3 runs to 16 residues. The CDR3 reads CASSLMLKESQGGQYF. The CDR3 nucleotides are TGCGCCAGCAGCTTGATGTTAAAGGAAAGCCAAGGGGGGCAGTACTTC.

This clonotype was seen a few times. The V gene is TRBV10-3, the J gene TRBJ2-1; 10 positions match TRBD1. Trimming at V came to 5 bases and at J to 14 bases, leaving 6 bases not matched to a gene. The CDR3 consists of 12 residues. Germline V lookup: CDR1 ENHRY, CDR2 SYGVKD. CDR3 loop: CAISSGTGDKFF. The CDR3 bases are TGTGCCATCAGTTCGGGGACAGGGGACAAGTTCTTC.

In its sample, this clonotype was seen once. This chain connects TRBV4-1 to TRBJ2-3; a weak D match, TRBD2 (6 bases). Germline CDR1 reads MGHRA; CDR2 reads YSYEKL. There are 17 residues in the CDR3. Trimming left V 11 bases short and J 0 bases short, with 24 bases between. Written as DNA, the CDR3 is TGCGCCTCCAGGCACCCCTGGCGGGGCCAGAGCACAGATACGCAGTATTTT. This sequence encodes CASRHPWRGQSTDTQYF.

The sample holds a few counts of this clonotype. This chain uses TRBV25-1 with TRBJ1-2, with no clear D. Trimming cost V 0 bases and J 4 bases, with 6 bases left between them. The CDR3 has 13 residues. The germline V gene encodes CDR1 MGHDK and CDR2 SYGVNS. The CDR3 DNA reads TGTGCCAGCAGTGAATACGCCGGCTATGGCTACACCTTC. Residues: CASSEYAGYGYTF.

This clonotype came up many times. The chain carries TRBV12-3 or TRBV12-4 and TRBJ2-1, with 15 positions matching TRBD2. V gave up 6 bases and J gave up 8 bases; unmatched junction bases: 8. The CDR3 is 16 residues long. The CDR3 sequence: CASSRTSGRDGDEQFF. Here the CDR3 DNA reads TGTGCCAGCAGCCGGACTAGCGGGAGGGATGGGGATGAGCAGTTCTTC.

The chain has TRBV7-9 and TRBJ1-1; D is possibly TRBD1 (6 bases). V dropped 4 bases and J dropped 4 bases, with 19 bases sitting between them. Germline lookup yields CDR1 SEHNR and CDR2 FQNEAQ (reference sequence). This CDR3 comprises 16 residues. Here the CDR3 DNA reads TGTGCCAGCAGCTACCCGGAGCGGGGGCTACGCACTGAAGCTTTCTTT. Translating gives CASSYPERGLRTEAFF.

This clonotype has a single count. The chain joins TRBV4-2 to TRBJ2-2; TRBD1 matches 8 bases. Germline values: CDR1 LGHNA, CDR2 YNFKEQ. Trimming took 2 bases from V and 3 from J; bases not matched to a gene: 8. The CDR3 is made up of 17 amino acids. The CDR3 loop reads CASSQFGQGLHTGELFF. The CDR3 nucleotides read TGTGCCAGCAGCCAATTCGGACAGGGACTTCACACCGGGGAGCTGTTTTTT.

The sample holds many counts of this clonotype. The chain joins TRBV30 to TRBJ1-1; unclear D gene. The CDR3 has 10 residues. Germline-derived CDR1 and CDR2 are GTSNPN and SVGIG (reference sequence). V lost 5 bases to trimming and J lost 7 bases, with 8 bases between them. The CDR3 DNA reads as TGTGCCTGGGGGATAGGTGAAGCTTTCTTT. This codes for CAWGIGEAFF.

The chain recombines TRBV7-9 with TRBJ2-7, with D perhaps assigned TRBD1 or TRBD2 (5 bases each). Germline V lookup: CDR1 SEHNR, CDR2 FQNEAQ (reference sequence). This CDR3 region has 17 residues. V dropped 4 bases and J dropped 3 bases, with 22 bases sitting between them. CDR3 residues: CASSSGTAFGRLYEQYF. CDR3 nucleotide sequence: TGTGCCAGCAGCTCCGGGACGGCATTCGGCAGACTCTACGAGCAGTACTTC.

The chain joins TRBV6-1 to TRBJ1-3; TRBD1 matches 7 bases. The CDR3 is 15 amino acids. Germline CDR1 reads MNHNS; CDR2 reads SASEGT. The V gene end was trimmed by 5 bases and the J gene end by 6 bases; junction bases not matched to a gene: 10. DNA for the CDR3: TGTGCCAGCAGTTCGACAGGGAGGATGGAAAACACCATATATTTT. Encoded protein: CASSSTGRMENTIYF.

This clonotype came up many times. The chain recombines TRBV20-1 with TRBJ2-7; D is ambiguous. The CDR3 length is 15 residues. With 2 bases removed from V and 3 bases from J, the gap between germline ends came to 17 bases. From germline, CDR1 is DFQATT and CDR2 SNEGSKA (reference sequence). The CDR3 DNA reads TGCAGTGCTAGACGGACGGGCGGTCTCGACTACGAGCAGTACTTC. Protein product: CSARRTGGLDYEQYF.

This clonotype was observed many times. The chain recombines TRBV27 with TRBJ2-3; 12 nucleotides match TRBD2. This CDR3 region has 20 residues. CDR1 MNHEY and CDR2 SMNVEV come from the germline V gene (reference sequence). With 6 bases clipped from V and 0 bases from J, the junction kept 16 bases outside the gene matches. The CDR3 sequence: CASRQSGLAGIGGSTDTQYF. The DNA for the CDR3 is TGTGCCAGCAGGCAGAGTGGACTAGCGGGAATCGGAGGGAGCACAGATACGCAGTATTTT.

This chain joins TRBV9 and TRBJ1-4; D ambiguous. Germline V gene sequence: CDR1 SGDLS, CDR2 YYNGEE. The CDR3 has 15 residues. V lost 4 bases and J 7 bases, leaving 17 bases between the germline ends. CDR3 DNA sequence: TGTGCCAGCAGCTCCCGGGTGGGCTACGGTGAAAAACTGTTTTTT. Its protein product is CASSSRVGYGEKLFF. The whole variable domain, remainder taken from reference TRBV9 and TRBJ1-4, is DSGVTQTPKHLITATGQRVTLRCSPRSGDLSVYWYQQSLDQGLQFLIQYYNGEERAKGNILERFSAQQFPDLHSELNLSSLELGDSALYFCASSSRVGYGEKLFFGSGTQLSVL.

There are many counts of this clonotype. V and J are TRBV6-1 and TRBJ1-1, with D unresolved. V lost 10 bases to trimming and J lost 2 bases, with 17 bases between them. This CDR3 has 14 amino acids. Germline CDR1 and CDR2: MNHNS and SASEGT. The CDR3 sequence is CATSWGEGNTEAFF. CDR3 bases: TGTGCCACCTCCTGGGGTGAGGGAAACACTGAAGCTTTCTTT.

There are a few counts of this clonotype. The chain recombines TRBV3-1 with TRBJ2-7, with 10 nucleotides matching TRBD1. Looked up from germline, CDR1 is LGHDT and CDR2 is YNNKEL (reference sequence). CDR3 length: 16 amino acids. J was trimmed by 2 bases and V by 5 bases; bases with no gene match: 9. The CDR3: CASSELPGQGTYEQYF. The CDR3 DNA follows: TGTGCCAGCAGCGAACTTCCGGGACAGGGGACCTACGAGCAGTACTTC.